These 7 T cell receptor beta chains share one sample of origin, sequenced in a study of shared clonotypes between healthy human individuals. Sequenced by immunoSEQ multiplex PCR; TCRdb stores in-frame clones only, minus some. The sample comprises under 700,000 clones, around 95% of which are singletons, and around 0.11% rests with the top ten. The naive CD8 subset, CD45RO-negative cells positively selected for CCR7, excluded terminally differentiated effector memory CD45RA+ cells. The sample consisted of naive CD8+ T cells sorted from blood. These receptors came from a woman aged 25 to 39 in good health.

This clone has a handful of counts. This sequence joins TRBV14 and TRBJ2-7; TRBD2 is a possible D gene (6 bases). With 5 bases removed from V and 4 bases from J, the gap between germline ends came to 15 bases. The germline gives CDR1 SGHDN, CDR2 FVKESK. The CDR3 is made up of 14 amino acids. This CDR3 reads CASSIGFGGYEQYF. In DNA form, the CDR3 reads TGTGCCAGCAGCATAGGGTTCGGGGGATACGAGCAGTACTTC.

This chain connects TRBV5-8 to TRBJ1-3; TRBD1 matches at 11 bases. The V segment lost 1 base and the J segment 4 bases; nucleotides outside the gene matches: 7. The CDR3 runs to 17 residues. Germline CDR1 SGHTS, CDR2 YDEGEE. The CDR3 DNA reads TGTGCCAGCAGCTTGCTGGGACAGGGGGAAGGAGGAAACACCATATATTTT. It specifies CASSLLGQGEGGNTIYF.

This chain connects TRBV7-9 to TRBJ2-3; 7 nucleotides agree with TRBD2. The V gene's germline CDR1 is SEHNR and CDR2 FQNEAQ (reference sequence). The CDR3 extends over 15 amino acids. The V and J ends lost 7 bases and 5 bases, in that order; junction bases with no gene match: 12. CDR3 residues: CASIPQAGVRDTQYF. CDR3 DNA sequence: TGTGCCAGCATCCCACAGGCGGGAGTCAGAGATACGCAGTATTTT.

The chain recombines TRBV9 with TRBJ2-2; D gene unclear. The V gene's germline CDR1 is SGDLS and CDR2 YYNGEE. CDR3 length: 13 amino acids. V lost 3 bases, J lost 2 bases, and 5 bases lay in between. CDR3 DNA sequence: TGTGCCAGCAGCGCGGACAACACCGGGGAGCTGTTTTTT. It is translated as CASSADNTGELFF.

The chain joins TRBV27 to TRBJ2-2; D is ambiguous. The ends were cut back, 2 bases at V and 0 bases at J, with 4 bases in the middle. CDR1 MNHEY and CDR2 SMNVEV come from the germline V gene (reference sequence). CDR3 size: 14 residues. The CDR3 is CASSLAANTGELFF. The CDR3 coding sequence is TGTGCCAGCAGTTTAGCGGCGAACACCGGGGAGCTGTTTTTT.

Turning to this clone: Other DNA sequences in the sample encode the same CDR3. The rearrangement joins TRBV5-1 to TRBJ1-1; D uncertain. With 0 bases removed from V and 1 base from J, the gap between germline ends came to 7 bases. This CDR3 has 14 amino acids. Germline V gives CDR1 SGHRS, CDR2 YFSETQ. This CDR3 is CASSLVGTNTEAFF. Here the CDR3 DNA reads TGCGCCAGCAGCTTGGTGGGAACGAACACTGAAGCTTTCTTT.

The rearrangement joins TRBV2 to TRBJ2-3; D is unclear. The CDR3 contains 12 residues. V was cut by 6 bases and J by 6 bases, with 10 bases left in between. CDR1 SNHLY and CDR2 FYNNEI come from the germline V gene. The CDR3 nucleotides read TGTGCCAGCAGGTTTGCGTTGGATACGCAGTATTTT. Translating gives CASRFALDTQYF.